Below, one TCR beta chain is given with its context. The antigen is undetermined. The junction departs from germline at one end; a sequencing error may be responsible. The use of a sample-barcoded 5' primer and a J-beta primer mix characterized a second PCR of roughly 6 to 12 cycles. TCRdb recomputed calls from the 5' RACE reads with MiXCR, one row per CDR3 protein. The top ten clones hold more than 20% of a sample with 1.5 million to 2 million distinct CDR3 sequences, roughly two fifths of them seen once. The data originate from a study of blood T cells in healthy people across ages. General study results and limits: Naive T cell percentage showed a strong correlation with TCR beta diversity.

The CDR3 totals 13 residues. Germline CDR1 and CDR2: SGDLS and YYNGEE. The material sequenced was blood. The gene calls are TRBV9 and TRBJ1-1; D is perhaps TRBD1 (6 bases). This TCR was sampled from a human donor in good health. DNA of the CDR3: TGTGCCAACAGCACCTACAGGGACACTGAAGCTTTCTTT. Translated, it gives CANSTYRDTEAFF.